The T cell receptor (beta chain) under discussion was sequenced for a study of Ad26.COV2.S vaccination and SARS-CoV-2 variants. The overall study: Enrollment placed the donor in the COV1001 Ad26.COV2.S trial arm. Each vaccinee took Ad26.COV2.S intramuscularly, once or twice 56 days apart.

This table comes from immunoSEQ multiplex PCR, and its TCRdb copy is limited to in-frame clones, with some not included. The data show roughly 300,000 clones, with 88% seen just once and roughly 6% held by the top ten. Study observations and caveats: Relative to placebo recipients, vaccine recipients exhibited elevated spike-specific TCR breadth. Vaccinees reportedly had broad spike-specific CD8+ and CD4+ T cell responses.

Treatment noted: some 20 received Ad26.COV2.S at low or high dose, single or two shots; five or six received placebo; per-sample allocation not given. Day 63 after the first injection of vaccine or placebo was the sampling time. This CDR3 spans 14 amino acids. Trimming took off 7 bases at V and 4 bases at J, with 16 bases between the two ends. CDR1 and CDR2 from the germline V gene are SQVTM and ANQGSEA. With regard to this clone: Its antigen is still unknown.

The chain joins TRBV29-1 to TRBJ2-2; D is uncertain. This clonotype was obtained from a person between 18 and 65 years old who received the Ad26.COV2.S COVID-19 vaccine or a placebo. The sequencing here drew on peripheral blood, taken in a trial of Ad26.COV2.S vaccine versus placebo. This CDR3 reads CSARLQAGTGELFF. DNA for the CDR3: TGCAGCGCTAGACTCCAGGCAGGCACCGGGGAGCTGTTTTTT.